These 31 T cell receptor beta chains came from one sample sequenced in a study of neurological immune-mediated disorders. TCRdb fed the 5' RACE reads into MiXCR, producing one record per CDR3 protein. The sample has approximately 58,000 distinct CDR3 sequences; 7.5% to 9.5% are singletons. Time point of the sample: longitudinal time-point 3. Input material: PBMCs. These receptors were taken from a woman aged 40 to 55 in good health.

This clonotype was seen many times. The rearrangement uses TRBV5-6 and TRBJ1-1, with TRBD1 identical over 11 bases. V was pared by 0 bases and J by 3 bases, with 4 bases of the junction left unmatched. Germline V lookup: CDR1 SGHDT, CDR2 YYEEEE. The CDR3 runs to 16 residues. The CDR3 DNA sequence: TGTGCCAGCAGCTTGGTAGGGGACAGGGGGTACACTGAAGCTTTCTTT. Translated: CASSLVGDRGYTEAFF.

Ten or more counts support this clonotype. The genes are TRBV6-2 or TRBV6-3 and TRBJ2-4; the D is unclear. V lost 8 bases and J lost 7, with 18 bases in between. The germline gives CDR1 MNHEY, CDR2 SVGEGT. The CDR3 consists of 14 residues. DNA of the CDR3: TGTGCCAGCTTACCTAGAGGAGAAATTAACATTCAGTACTTC. This gives the protein CASLPRGEINIQYF.

This clonotype has at least ten counts. The chain couples TRBV20-1 to TRBJ1-1, with D hard to call. In germline, CDR1 is DFQATT, CDR2 SNEGSKA (reference sequence). Between the trimmed V and J ends, which lost 4 bases and 5 bases, there was a span of 8 bases. This CDR3 has 11 residues. DNA for the CDR3: TGCAGTGCTACGCACAGAACTGAAGCTTTCTTT. This encodes CSATHRTEAFF.

Ten or more counts support this clonotype. The V and J genes are TRBV6-5 and TRBJ2-7; 8 nucleotides line up with TRBD1. From germline, CDR1 is MNHEY and CDR2 SVGAGI. The CDR3 loop spans 13 amino acids. Trimming cost V 6 bases and J 6 bases; bases outside gene matches: 7. The CDR3 DNA is TGTGCCAGCAGCCCGACAGGGGATGGCGAGCAGTACTTC. It is translated as CASSPTGDGEQYF.

Within the sample, this clonotype is medium-sized. The chain carries TRBV4-3 and TRBJ1-5, with a weak D call TRBD1 (5 bases). The V gene's germline CDR1 is LGHNA and CDR2 YSLEER. The CDR3 runs to 14 residues. V lost 4 bases and J lost 1, with 8 bases in between. This chain's CDR3 is CASSRDPSNQPQHF. The CDR3 DNA reads TGCGCCAGCAGCCGGGACCCCAGCAATCAGCCCCAGCATTTT.

The CDR3, as DNA: TGTGCCAGCAGCTTAGGTCCGACAGGGGCCTACGAGCAGTACTTC. Protein product: CASSLGPTGAYEQYF. The chain recombines TRBV7-2 with TRBJ2-7; 8 bases match TRBD1. The CDR3 runs 15 residues. V trimming: 1 base; J trimming: 2 bases; junction bases outside the gene matches: 4. From germline, CDR1 is SGHTA and CDR2 FQGNSA. Combining the CDR3 with reference TRBV7-2 and TRBJ2-7 gives the whole variable domain GAGVSQSPSNKVTEKGKDVELRCDPISGHTALYWYRQSLGQGLEFLIYFQGNSAPDKSGLPSDRFSAERTGGSVSTLTIQRTQQEDSAVYLCASSLGPTGAYEQYFGPGTRLTVT.

This clonotype was picked up many times. The rearrangement uses TRBV20-1 and TRBJ2-3; 7 positions match TRBD2. The V gene's germline CDR1 is DFQATT and CDR2 SNEGSKA (reference sequence). The CDR3 consists of 13 residues. The V gene end was trimmed by 4 bases and the J gene end by 1 base; junction bases not matched to a gene: 2. CDR3 in DNA: TGCAGTGCTAAAACTAGCGGCACAGATACGCAGTATTTT. This codes for CSAKTSGTDTQYF.

There are many counts of this clonotype. The chain uses TRBV12-3 or TRBV12-4 and TRBJ2-5; D not certain. The CDR3 is 13 residues long. V lost 4 bases, J lost 9 bases, and 15 bases lay in between. The CDR3 region is CASSSILPTPQYF. The CDR3 bases are TGTGCCAGCAGTTCCATCCTACCGACGCCCCAGTACTTC.

This clonotype was observed at least ten times. This chain connects TRBV20-1 to TRBJ1-2; D not resolved. V shed 6 bases and J shed 4 bases, with 27 bases lying between them. This CDR3 is built from 17 residues. The V gene's germline CDR1 is DFQATT and CDR2 SNEGSKA (reference sequence). CDR3 sequence reads: CSAKEAARPSDTYGYTF. In DNA form, the CDR3 reads TGCAGTGCCAAAGAAGCGGCCCGGCCTTCGGATACCTATGGCTACACCTTC.

This CDR3 is CATSDLPRGLAGEETQYF. CDR3 nucleotide sequence: TGTGCCACCAGTGATTTGCCGCGAGGACTAGCGGGTGAGGAGACCCAGTACTTC. J is TRBJ2-5 and V is TRBV24-1, with 11 bases identical to TRBD2. The CDR3 has 18 residues. Trimming cost V 0 bases and J 5 bases; bases outside gene matches: 10. Germline values: CDR1 KGHDR, CDR2 SFDVKD.

In this sample, this clonotype turned up many times. The gene calls are TRBV7-2 and TRBJ2-7, with D maybe TRBD1 (6 bases). From germline, CDR1 is SGHTA and CDR2 FQGNSA. The CDR3 spans 14 residues. The V and J ends lost 0 bases and 5 bases respectively, with 11 bases between them. CDR3 amino acids: CASSLAGATNEQYF. The CDR3 DNA sequence: TGTGCCAGCAGCTTAGCGGGGGCTACGAACGAGCAGTACTTC. Full variable domain (remainder filled in from reference TRBV7-2 and TRBJ2-7): GAGVSQSPSNKVTEKGKDVELRCDPISGHTALYWYRQSLGQGLEFLIYFQGNSAPDKSGLPSDRFSAERTGGSVSTLTIQRTQQEDSAVYLCASSLAGATNEQYFGPGTRLTVT.

This clonotype has only a few counts. The chain recombines TRBV14 with TRBJ2-2; unclear D gene. The length of the CDR3 is 16 residues. Germline V gives CDR1 SGHDN, CDR2 FVKESK. V shed 1 base and J shed 3 bases, with 12 bases lying between them. CDR3 sequence reads: CASSQVFRRYTGELFF. In nucleotides, the CDR3 is TGTGCCAGCAGCCAAGTATTCAGGCGGTACACCGGGGAGCTGTTTTTT.

This clonotype has a count of ten or more. This chain uses TRBV5-6 with TRBJ1-2; a possible D gene is TRBD1 (5 bases). This CDR3 contains 16 residues. Germline lookup yields CDR1 SGHDT and CDR2 YYEEEE. The V end lost 1 base, the J end lost 2 bases, and 15 bases lay between the germline ends. The CDR3 is CASSLIPQGGNYGYTF. Here the CDR3 DNA reads TGTGCCAGCAGCTTGATCCCCCAGGGCGGGAACTATGGCTACACCTTC.

The V and J genes are TRBV4-3 and TRBJ2-5; tentatively, D is TRBD2 (5 bases). Germline values: CDR1 LGHNA, CDR2 YSLEER. Between the trimmed V and J ends, which lost 0 bases and 4 bases, there was a span of 12 bases. The CDR3 spans 15 residues. The CDR3: CASSQDGNVGETQYF. The CDR3, as DNA: TGCGCCAGCAGCCAAGACGGGAATGTTGGAGAGACCCAGTACTTC.

This clonotype was counted ten times or more. The chain combines TRBV5-1 with TRBJ1-2; weak D call: TRBD1 (6 bases). The ends were cut back, 0 bases at V and 6 bases at J, with 6 bases in the middle. Germline CDR1 SGHRS, CDR2 YFSETQ. There are 12 residues in the CDR3. CDR3: CASSLAGDGYTF. Written as DNA, the CDR3 is TGCGCCAGCAGCTTGGCAGGGGATGGCTACACCTTC.

This clonotype was counted many times. The chain carries TRBV6-6 and TRBJ2-1, with D tentatively TRBD1 (5 bases). Trimming shortened V by 4 bases and J by 7 bases, and 20 bases separated the two germline ends. The length of the CDR3 is 16 residues. Germline V gene lookup returns CDR1 MNHNY and CDR2 SVGAGI (reference sequence). The CDR3 region has the DNA TGTGCCAGCAGTTTGCCCTCACGGGCAGGGCCGAATGAGCAGTTCTTC. Translating it yields CASSLPSRAGPNEQFF.

At least ten counts were recorded for this clonotype. The rearrangement uses TRBV12-3 or TRBV12-4 and TRBJ1-4, with D possibly matching TRBD1 (6 bases). The ends were cut back, 5 bases at V and 7 bases at J, with 20 bases in the middle. This CDR3 is built from 16 residues. The CDR3 loop reads CASSPPLQGRGEKLFF. In DNA, the CDR3 is TGTGCCAGCAGTCCCCCCCTACAGGGAAGAGGTGAAAAACTGTTTTTT.

This clonotype has ten or more counts. This chain uses TRBV7-2 with TRBJ2-1; D possibly matches TRBD1 or TRBD2 (5 bases each). This CDR3 region has 15 residues. CDR1 is SGHTA, CDR2 FQGNSA, per germline. Trimming took off 2 bases at V and 2 bases at J, with 10 bases between the two ends. CDR3 nucleotide sequence: TGTGCCAGCAGCTTATCTTCGGGGCCCTACAATGAGCAGTTCTTC. Translating gives CASSLSSGPYNEQFF.

The chain joins TRBV5-1 to TRBJ2-1; 11 bases are a match to TRBD2. The ends lost 4 bases at V and 14 bases at J; junction bases unmatched: 11. The germline gives CDR1 SGHRS, CDR2 YFSETQ. This CDR3 spans 14 amino acids. CDR3 sequence: CASSGGTSGASEFF. In nucleotides, the CDR3 is TGCGCCAGCAGCGGGGGGACTAGCGGAGCCTCTGAGTTCTTC.

This clonotype was seen many times. This chain uses TRBV30 with TRBJ1-5; no firm D call. Per the germline V gene, CDR1 is GTSNPN and CDR2 is SVGIG (reference sequence). This CDR3 is built from 13 residues. Trimming shortened V by 0 bases and J by 5 bases, and 8 bases separated the two germline ends. The CDR3 region has the DNA TGTGCCTGGAGTGTTAGGGATTATCAGCCCCAGCATTTT. As protein: CAWSVRDYQPQHF.

This clonotype came up many times. The chain is built from TRBV5-1 and TRBJ2-5; possible D gene TRBD1, 5 bases. This CDR3 is built from 14 residues. Trimming cost V 1 base and J 1 base, with 8 bases left between them. CDR1 SGHRS and CDR2 YFSETQ come from the germline V gene. CDR3 amino acids: CASSLRQPQETQYF. Here the CDR3 DNA reads TGCGCCAGCAGCTTGCGACAGCCCCAAGAGACCCAGTACTTC.

This clonotype was seen ten or more times. The DNA for the CDR3 is TGCAGTGCTAGAGATTACAGGGGGCGAGTCTACGAGCAGTACTTC. Protein product: CSARDYRGRVYEQYF. The chain couples TRBV20-1 to TRBJ2-7, with 9 bases fitting TRBD1. Germline loops: CDR1 DFQATT, CDR2 SNEGSKA (reference sequence). V gave up 0 bases and J gave up 3 bases; unmatched junction bases: 6. This CDR3 is 15 amino acids long.

The table lists this clonotype with many counts. This sequence joins TRBV9 and TRBJ2-1; TRBD1 might be the D (5 bases). The CDR3 consists of 16 residues. Trimming left V 2 bases short and J 3 bases short, with 15 bases between. Germline values: CDR1 SGDLS, CDR2 YYNGEE. The CDR3 sequence is CASSVLDSLFYNEQFF. CDR3 in DNA: TGTGCCAGCAGCGTCCTAGACAGCCTCTTCTACAATGAGCAGTTCTTC.

This chain links TRBV12-3 or TRBV12-4 with TRBJ1-1, with D perhaps TRBD1 (5 bases). Trimming took 10 bases from V and 0 from J, leaving 18 bases between them. The CDR3 runs 15 residues. The CDR3 is CATTLGHLMNTEAFF. The CDR3 nucleotides read TGTGCCACCACCCTTGGACACCTCATGAACACTGAAGCTTTCTTT.

This clonotype was detected ten times or more. The chain combines TRBV6-1 with TRBJ2-1, with 7 positions matching TRBD2. V lost 3 bases to trimming and J lost 5 bases; unmatched junction nucleotides: 16. CDR3 size: 18 residues. The V gene's germline CDR1 is MNHNS and CDR2 SASEGT. DNA of the CDR3: TGTGCCAGCAGTGAGGATCGAGGTCGAACGCGGGGGAACAATGAGCAGTTCTTC. Its translation: CASSEDRGRTRGNNEQFF.

There are many counts of this clonotype. This sequence joins TRBV6-5 and TRBJ2-7, with 8 bases lining up with TRBD2. CDR3 size: 15 residues. Trimming removed 2 bases from V and 2 bases from J; junction bases left unmatched: 5. CDR1 and CDR2 from the germline V gene are MNHEY and SVGAGI. This chain's CDR3 is CASSYNERGPYEQYF. For the CDR3, the DNA is TGTGCCAGCAGTTACAACGAGCGGGGGCCCTACGAGCAGTACTTC.

This clonotype was observed at least ten times. The chain recombines TRBV21-1 with TRBJ1-1. TRBV21-1 is recorded as a pseudogene. The CDR3 is 14 residues long. This CDR3 is CASSIDCRNTEAFF. CDR3 sequence (DNA): TGTGCCAGCAGCATCGATTGCAGGAACACTGAAGCTTTCTTT.

This clonotype has ten or more counts. V is TRBV20-1 and J is TRBJ2-7, with D perhaps TRBD2 (5 bases). This CDR3 comprises 17 residues. V lost 0 bases to trimming and J lost 0 bases, with 18 bases between them. Germline lookup yields CDR1 DFQATT and CDR2 SNEGSKA (reference sequence). The CDR3 loop reads CSARDLEGSDISYEQYF. Here the CDR3 DNA reads TGCAGTGCTAGAGATCTTGAGGGCAGTGATATCTCCTACGAGCAGTACTTC.

This clonotype was seen ten or more times. The chain carries TRBV7-2 and TRBJ2-1, with TRBD1 matching 7 bases. This CDR3 spans 15 amino acids. The germline V gene has CDR1 SGHTA and CDR2 FQGNSA. Trimming cost V 1 base and J 9 bases; bases outside gene matches: 9. CDR3 nucleotide sequence: TGTGCCAGCAGCTTAGAGTGGACAGGTGCCAGTGAGCAGTTCTTC. Encoded protein: CASSLEWTGASEQFF.

This clonotype has ten or more counts. The genes are TRBV14 and TRBJ1-1; D remains unclear. V gave up 5 bases and J gave up 1 base, with 8 bases separating them. Germline lookup yields CDR1 SGHDN and CDR2 FVKESK. This CDR3 has 13 amino acids. This CDR3 is CASSDQRNTEAFF. Written as DNA, the CDR3 is TGTGCCAGCAGCGACCAGCGGAACACTGAAGCTTTCTTT.

The chain employs TRBV5-1 and TRBJ2-5, with D perhaps assigned TRBD1 or TRBD2 (6 bases each). V dropped 0 bases and J dropped 5 bases, with 14 bases sitting between them. This CDR3 comprises 15 residues. Germline lookup yields CDR1 SGHRS and CDR2 YFSETQ. The CDR3 region has the DNA TGCGCCAGCAGCTTGGCCCCGGGGGCGCGGGAGACCCAGTACTTC. Translating gives CASSLAPGARETQYF.